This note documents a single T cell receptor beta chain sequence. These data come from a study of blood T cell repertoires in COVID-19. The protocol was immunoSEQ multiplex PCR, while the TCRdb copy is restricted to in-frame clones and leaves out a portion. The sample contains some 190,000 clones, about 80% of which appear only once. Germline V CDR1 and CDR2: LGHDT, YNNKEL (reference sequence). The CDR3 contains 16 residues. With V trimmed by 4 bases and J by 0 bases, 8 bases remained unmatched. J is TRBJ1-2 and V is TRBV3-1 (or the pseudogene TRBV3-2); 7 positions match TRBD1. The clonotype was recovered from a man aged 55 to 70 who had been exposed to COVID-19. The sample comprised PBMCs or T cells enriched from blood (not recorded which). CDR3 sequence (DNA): TGTGCCAGCAGCCCCACAGCGACAGGGACTAACTATGGCTACACCTTC. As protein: CASSPTATGTNYGYTF.